These 26 T cell receptor beta chains originate from one sample sequenced in a study of T cell responses to AZD1222 COVID-19 vaccine. The protocol was immunoSEQ multiplex PCR, while the TCRdb copy is restricted to in-frame clones and leaves out a portion. The table shows 250,000 to 300,000 clones, with about 94% occurring only once. Sequencing used peripheral blood, obtained 28 days after the second AZD1222 dose. Receptor source: an adult who received the AZD1222 COVID-19 vaccine.

The chain carries TRBV6-5 and TRBJ1-2; 8 bases map to TRBD1. Trimming took 6 bases from V and 6 from J; bases not matched to a gene: 9. CDR3 length: 14 residues. CDR1 and CDR2 from the germline V gene are MNHEY and SVGAGI. This CDR3 reads CASRPRQGMNGYTF. For the CDR3, the DNA is TGTGCCAGCAGACCTCGACAGGGGATGAATGGCTACACCTTC.

The chain has TRBV7-3 and TRBJ2-1; D not certain. This CDR3 has 15 residues. The V gene's germline CDR1 is SGHTA and CDR2 FQGTGA. V was pared by 4 bases and J by 0 bases, with 10 bases between. CDR3 sequence: CASSSRRSSYNEQFF. CDR3 DNA: TGTGCCAGCAGCTCCCGACGCAGCTCCTACAATGAGCAGTTCTTC.

The chain links TRBV6-5 to TRBJ2-7; D call uncertain. The germline CDR1 and CDR2 sequences are MNHEY and SVGAGI. Trimming removed 8 bases from V and 0 bases from J, with 5 bases in between. This CDR3 is 11 amino acids long. The DNA of the CDR3 is TGTGCCAGCTATAGCTCCTACGAGCAGTACTTC. Its protein product is CASYSSYEQYF.

The rearrangement joins TRBV6-1 to TRBJ1-1, with D perhaps matching TRBD1 (5 bases). The CDR3 contains 14 residues. V was shortened by 0 bases and J by 6 bases, with 11 bases between the two germline ends. The germline V gene has CDR1 MNHNS and CDR2 SASEGT. CDR3 sequence reads: CASSEADSRAEAFF. CDR3 in DNA: TGTGCCAGCAGTGAAGCCGACAGTAGGGCTGAAGCTTTCTTT.

This rearrangement joins TRBV28 to TRBJ2-3; 9 nucleotides match TRBD2. CDR3 length: 14 amino acids. The V gene's germline CDR1 is MDHEN and CDR2 SYDVKM. V was clipped by 6 bases and J by 4 bases; unmatched bases: 5. CDR3 in DNA: TGTGCCAGCAGAACAAGCGGGGGGCCAGATACGCAGTATTTT. Translated: CASRTSGGPDTQYF.

The V gene is TRBV7-3, the J gene TRBJ1-1; D unclear. Trimming left V 5 bases short and J 4 bases short, with 11 bases between. The CDR3 is made up of 13 amino acids. From germline, CDR1 is SGHTA and CDR2 FQGTGA. As DNA, the CDR3 is TGTGCCAGCAGCCCTCAATTGGGCACTGAAGCTTTCTTT. Translating it yields CASSPQLGTEAFF.

The chain uses TRBV3-1 (or the pseudogene TRBV3-2) and TRBJ2-7; D unclear. The CDR3 totals 15 residues. Germline V CDR1 and CDR2: LGHDT, YNNKEL (reference sequence). The V end lost 1 base, the J end lost 2 bases, and 12 bases lay between the germline ends. The CDR3, as DNA: TGTGCCAGCAGCCAAGTGCCGGAGCCACCCTACGAGCAGTACTTC. Its translation is CASSQVPEPPYEQYF.

The genes are TRBV27 and TRBJ2-1, with 11 bases matching TRBD1. Trimming took 1 base from V and 0 from J; bases not matched to a gene: 11. Germline loops: CDR1 MNHEY, CDR2 SMNVEV (reference sequence). The length of the CDR3 is 20 residues. The chain's CDR3 is CASSLLRTGGEEISYNEQFF. CDR3 nucleotide sequence: TGTGCCAGCAGTTTATTAAGGACAGGGGGCGAGGAAATCTCCTACAATGAGCAGTTCTTC.

Only one count was recorded for this clone. The chain joins TRBV30 to TRBJ1-2, with TRBD1 matching 9 bases. CDR3 length: 13 amino acids. Germline V gene data show CDR1 as GTSNPN and CDR2 as SVGIG (reference sequence). V gave up 5 bases and J gave up 4 bases; unmatched junction bases: 5. CDR3 sequence reads: CAWGTGRAYGYTF. CDR3 bases: TGTGCCTGGGGGACAGGGAGGGCCTATGGCTACACCTTC.

This rearrangement joins TRBV10-3 to TRBJ1-6; D may be TRBD1 (5 bases). The V gene's germline CDR1 is ENHRY and CDR2 SYGVKD. This CDR3 contains 14 residues. V was shortened by 4 bases and J by 8 bases, with 12 bases between the two germline ends. The CDR3 reads CAISGQGEDSPLHF. The CDR3, as DNA: TGTGCCATCAGTGGCCAGGGTGAGGATTCACCCCTCCACTTT.

DNA of the CDR3: TGTGCCAGCAGTGCCGAACAGGGAGGTGCAGATACGCAGTATTTT. Translation gives CASSAEQGGADTQYF. The J gene is TRBJ2-3, the V gene TRBV6-4; D possibly matches TRBD1 or TRBD2 (6 bases each). CDR3 length equals 15 residues. Trimming took off 4 bases at V and 4 bases at J, with 15 bases between the two ends. The germline V gene encodes CDR1 MRHNA and CDR2 SNTAGT.

The V and J genes are TRBV27 and TRBJ2-1; no firm D call. The V gene's germline CDR1 is MNHEY and CDR2 SMNVEV (reference sequence). The CDR3 runs 15 residues. The V gene lost 2 bases and the J gene lost 0 bases, with 8 bases spanning the gap. The CDR3 region is CASSLGPSSYNEQFF. The CDR3 DNA sequence: TGTGCCAGCAGTTTAGGTCCAAGCTCCTACAATGAGCAGTTCTTC.

The genes are TRBV10-3 and TRBJ1-5; D gene unclear. V was clipped by 0 bases and J by 4 bases, with 4 bases between them. CDR1 and CDR2 (germline): ENHRY, SYGVKD. CDR3 size: 13 residues. The CDR3, as DNA: TGTGCCATCAGTGAGTCAAGTAATCAGCCCCAGCATTTT. This codes for CAISESSNQPQHF.

The chain couples TRBV29-1 to TRBJ1-1; D uncertain. Germline CDR1 is SQVTM and CDR2 is ANQGSEA. There are 14 residues in the CDR3. V lost 4 bases to trimming and J lost 1 base, with 13 bases between them. CDR3 DNA sequence: TGCAGCGTTGGCCTCAGGTCCTCGAACACTGAAGCTTTCTTT. This translates into CSVGLRSSNTEAFF.

This clone was seen just once. The chain links TRBV11-3 to TRBJ1-3; D unclear. Germline V gene sequence: CDR1 SGHNT, CDR2 YENEEA. This CDR3 region has 20 residues. V lost 1 base to trimming and J lost 0 bases, with 22 bases between them. The chain's CDR3 is CASSLVQNLHDGYSGNTIYF. The CDR3, as DNA: TGTGCCAGCAGCTTAGTACAGAATCTTCATGACGGTTACTCTGGAAACACCATATATTTT. The full variable domain, its missing parts supplied by reference TRBV11-3 and TRBJ1-3, is EAGVVQSPRYKIIEKKQPVAFWCNPISGHNTLYWYLQNLGQGPELLIRYENEEAVDDSQLPKDRFSAERLKGVDSTLKIQPAELGDSAVYLCASSLVQNLHDGYSGNTIYFGEGSWLTVV.

The rearrangement uses TRBV5-1 and TRBJ1-2; D not resolved. V lost 0 bases, J lost 7 bases, and 10 bases lay in between. Germline-derived CDR1 and CDR2 are SGHRS and YFSETQ. This CDR3 is built from 13 residues. Here the CDR3 DNA reads TGCGCCAGCAGCTTGGAGGGTTTAGCTGGCTACACCTTC. Protein sequence: CASSLEGLAGYTF.

The V gene is TRBV28, the J gene TRBJ1-2, with TRBD1 identical over 7 bases. Germline V gene lookup returns CDR1 MDHEN and CDR2 SYDVKM. The CDR3 has 14 amino acids. J was trimmed by 8 bases and V by 3 bases; bases with no gene match: 9. The chain's CDR3 is CASSLPQQGRGYTF. The CDR3 nucleotides read TGTGCCAGCAGTTTGCCTCAACAGGGGAGGGGCTACACCTTC.

The rearrangement joins TRBV6-5 to TRBJ2-3; tentatively, D is TRBD2 (5 bases). V lost 6 bases and J 3 bases, leaving 13 bases between the germline ends. This CDR3 is built from 14 residues. In germline, CDR1 is MNHEY, CDR2 SVGAGI. This chain's CDR3 is CASRSRVVTDTQYF. The DNA for the CDR3 is TGTGCCAGCAGGTCGAGGGTGGTGACAGATACGCAGTATTTT.

The genes are TRBV2 and TRBJ1-1; 10 bases match TRBD1. There are 15 residues in the CDR3. Trimming removed 6 bases from V and 5 bases from J; junction bases left unmatched: 9. In germline, CDR1 is SNHLY, CDR2 FYNNEI. The CDR3 coding sequence is TGTGCCAGCAGGGTTACGGGACAGGGGAGGACTGAAGCTTTCTTT. Residues: CASRVTGQGRTEAFF.

The chain links TRBV5-1 to TRBJ1-3, with a weak D call TRBD1 (5 bases). The CDR3 covers 15 residues. Germline CDR1 is SGHRS and CDR2 is YFSETQ. Deletions cut 3 bases from V and 0 bases from J, with 10 bases between. The CDR3 bases are TGCGCCAGCAGCTCTGACAGTCTCTCTGGAAACACCATATATTTT. Its protein product is CASSSDSLSGNTIYF.

The rearrangement joins TRBV25-1 to TRBJ1-4, with D hard to call. This CDR3 contains 15 residues. Germline assignment: CDR1 MGHDK and CDR2 SYGVNS. The ends were cut back, 6 bases at V and 5 bases at J, with 16 bases in the middle. CDR3 protein: CASSPTGPRNEKLFF. In DNA form, the CDR3 reads TGTGCCAGCAGCCCGACCGGACCTCGCAATGAAAAACTGTTTTTT.

The V and J genes are TRBV5-1 and TRBJ1-1; D not certain. Germline V gene lookup returns CDR1 SGHRS and CDR2 YFSETQ. The V and J ends lost 1 base and 3 bases respectively, with 7 bases between them. CDR3 length equals 13 residues. As DNA, the CDR3 is TGCGCCAGCAGCTTGAACACGGACACTGAAGCTTTCTTT. This translates into CASSLNTDTEAFF.

The chain carries TRBV4-2 and TRBJ2-7, with 13 bases lining up with TRBD2. V lost 2 bases and J lost 4; bases outside the gene matches: 5. CDR3 length: 16 residues. Per the germline V gene, CDR1 is LGHNA and CDR2 is YNFKEQ. CDR3 sequence: CASSQLRTSGGYEQYF. CDR3 sequence (DNA): TGTGCCAGCAGCCAACTCAGGACTAGCGGGGGTTACGAGCAGTACTTC.

The V call is TRBV19, the J call TRBJ2-1; the match to TRBD1 covers 8 bases. CDR3 length equals 15 residues. The V gene's germline CDR1 is LNHDA and CDR2 SQIVND (reference sequence). The V gene end was trimmed by 4 bases and the J gene end by 14 bases; junction bases not matched to a gene: 16. The CDR3 DNA is TGTGCCAGTAGTAGGACAGGGTCCCCCAAAGGTTACGAGTTCTTC. Residues: CASSRTGSPKGYEFF.

V usage is TRBV28 and J usage is TRBJ1-5; possibly TRBD1 for D (5 bases). The CDR3 sequence is 17 residues long. V was clipped by 6 bases and J by 5 bases, with 23 bases between them. Looked up from germline, CDR1 is MDHEN and CDR2 is SYDVKM. The CDR3 loop is CASRGTQGGREDQPQHF. The DNA of the CDR3 is TGTGCCAGCAGGGGGACCCAGGGAGGGCGCGAAGATCAGCCCCAGCATTTT. The full variable domain, with the rest looked up from reference TRBV28 and TRBJ1-5, is DVKVTQSSRYLVKRTGEKVFLECVQDMDHENMFWYRQDPGLGLRLIYFSYDVKMKEKGDIPEGYSVSREKKERFSLILESASTNQTSMYLCASRGTQGGREDQPQHFGDGTRLSIL.

DNA for the CDR3: TGCAGCTTAGGGAGGGAGCCCTACAATGAGCAGTTCTTC. Translating gives CSLGREPYNEQFF. The chain is built from TRBV29-1 and TRBJ2-1; 7 nucleotides match TRBD2. This CDR3 is 13 amino acids long. Losses at the gene ends were 8 bases for V and 2 bases for J; bases not matched to a gene: 6. Germline V gene sequence: CDR1 SQVTM, CDR2 ANQGSEA.